This T cell receptor beta chain was sequenced for a study of CD8 T cells in Susac syndrome. TCR beta sequencing covered blood CD8+ and CD4+ T cells. CD8+ and CD4+ T cells were negatively isolated; TEMRA cells were FACS-enriched. Random hexamers served to reverse transcribe roughly 0.5 to 1 ug RNA. Across 54 Vbeta and 13 Jbeta, TCR beta CDR3 was amplified with immunoSEQ multiplex PCR. TCRdb re-called the immunoSEQ multiplex PCR reads with MiXCR, one entry per CDR3 protein. The data contain hundreds of thousands of distinct CDR3 sequences, around 93% of them singletons. The V end lost 8 bases, the J end lost 9 bases, and 19 bases lay between the germline ends. The CDR3 covers 13 residues.

This TCR came from a human donor with multiple sclerosis. The chain is built from TRBV12-3 or TRBV12-4 and TRBJ1-2, with no clear D. The sequencing input was CD4+ T cells from PBMCs. The DNA for the CDR3 is TGTGCCAGCGGTGAGACCCTCGCGCGTCGCTACACCTTC. It codes for CASGETLARRYTF.